These T cell receptor beta chains were read from a single sample in a study of cytomegalovirus exposure and HLA in healthy donors. Data came from immunoSEQ multiplex PCR; TCRdb stores just in-frame clones and leaves some out. The table has tens of thousands of clones, roughly three quarters seen once; the top ten hold 2.5% to 3%. Sample: PBMCs. The receptors here all came from a man aged 30 to 45 in good health and CMV-seronegative. Both conserved end residues are part of each CDR3. The order of the fields is D gene, J gene, clone size, V gene, CDR3 protein, CDR3 DNA. D genes are given only for firm matches. Not all rows give a size; the values are once, few, many and, for expanded clones, a class.

D: TRBD1
J: TRBJ1-2
size: .
V: TRBV28
CDR3: CASRGDSVFRGYTF
DNA: TGTGCCAGCAGAGGGGACAGTGTTTTTCGGGGCTACACCTTC

D: TRBD1
J: TRBJ1-5
size: .
V: TRBV7-2
CDR3: CASSPGQDQPQHF
DNA: TGTGCCAGCAGCCCGGGACAGGATCAGCCCCAGCATTTT

D: TRBD1
J: TRBJ1-5
size: few
V: TRBV6-1
CDR3: CASSAGTENQPQHF
DNA: TGTGCCAGCAGTGCTGGGACAGAGAATCAGCCCCAGCATTTT

D: TRBD1
J: TRBJ1-2
size: .
V: TRBV4-1
CDR3: CASSQEGTGGNYGYTF
DNA: TGCGCCAGCAGCCAAGAGGGGACAGGGGGGAACTATGGCTACACCTTC

D: TRBD1
J: TRBJ2-1
size: .
V: TRBV9
CDR3: CASSVAGQVFNEQFF
DNA: TGTGCCAGCAGCGTAGCGGGACAGGTTTTCAATGAGCAGTTCTTC

D: TRBD1
J: TRBJ2-1
size: .
V: TRBV6-1
CDR3: CASSDQAAGTGGNNEQFF
DNA: TGTGCCAGCAGTGATCAGGCCGCCGGGACAGGGGGCAACAATGAGCAGTTCTTC

D: TRBD1
J: TRBJ2-5
size: once
V: TRBV29-1
CDR3: CSVGDRAGLETQYF
DNA: TGCAGCGTTGGGGACAGGGCGGGTTTAGAGACCCAGTACTTC

D: .
J: TRBJ1-3
size: .
V: TRBV19
CDR3: CASLDRSSGNTIYF
DNA: TGTGCCAGCCTCGACAGAAGCTCTGGAAACACCATATATTTT

D: TRBD1
J: TRBJ1-5
size: .
V: TRBV2
CDR3: CASCPDRGQPQHF
DNA: TGTGCCAGCTGTCCGGACAGGGGACAGCCCCAGCATTTT

D: TRBD1
J: TRBJ1-2
size: few
V: TRBV6-5
CDR3: CASKQTGGRGYTF
DNA: TGTGCCAGCAAACAAACAGGGGGCCGGGGCTACACCTTC

D: .
J: TRBJ1-1
size: once
V: TRBV18
CDR3: CASSPTNRFLNTEAFF
DNA: TGTGCCAGCTCCCCAACTAACAGGTTCTTGAACACTGAAGCTTTCTTT

D: TRBD1
J: TRBJ2-1
size: .
V: TRBV5-1
CDR3: CASSSTGTAYNEQFF
DNA: TGCGCCAGCAGCTCAACCGGGACAGCATACAATGAGCAGTTCTTC

D: .
J: TRBJ1-1
size: .
V: TRBV11-1
CDR3: CASSEHRAEAFF
DNA: TGTGCCAGCAGCGAACACCGGGCTGAAGCTTTCTTT

D: .
J: TRBJ2-7
size: .
V: TRBV6-5
CDR3: CASSYSRSLIEQYF
DNA: TGTGCCAGCAGTTACTCGAGGTCCCTGATCGAGCAGTACTTC

D: .
J: TRBJ1-1
size: .
V: TRBV5-1
CDR3: CASSLRMFGEAFF
DNA: TGCGCCAGCAGCTTACGAATGTTCGGTGAAGCTTTCTTT

D: .
J: TRBJ1-5
size: .
V: TRBV28
CDR3: CASSFGGAGKQPQHF
DNA: TGTGCCAGCAGTTTTGGTGGGGCGGGAAAGCAGCCCCAGCATTTT

D: .
J: TRBJ1-5
size: few
V: TRBV11-2
CDR3: CASSPNGGIVNQPQHF
DNA: TGTGCCAGCAGCCCCAACGGGGGAATAGTTAATCAGCCCCAGCATTTT

D: TRBD1
J: TRBJ1-5
size: few
V: TRBV5-6
CDR3: CASSLRTGWFDDQPQHF
DNA: TGTGCCAGCAGCTTACGGACAGGGTGGTTTGACGATCAGCCCCAGCATTTT

D: TRBD1
J: TRBJ2-2
size: .
V: TRBV6-4
CDR3: CASSPKGGHTGELFF
DNA: TGTGCCAGCAGCCCGAAAGGGGGCCACACCGGGGAGCTGTTTTTT

D: TRBD1
J: TRBJ1-5
size: .
V: TRBV12-5
CDR3: CASGLGPGQAGNQPQHF
DNA: TGTGCTAGTGGTTTGGGCCCGGGACAGGCCGGGAATCAGCCCCAGCATTTT

D: TRBD2
J: TRBJ2-5
size: .
V: TRBV27
CDR3: CALKASAGGPGETQYF
DNA: TGTGCCCTAAAAGCTTCGGCGGGGGGGCCGGGGGAGACCCAGTACTTC

D: .
J: TRBJ1-3
size: .
V: TRBV6-6
CDR3: CASSYSSGNTIYF
DNA: TGTGCCAGCAGTTACTCGTCGGGAAACACCATATATTTT

D: TRBD1
J: TRBJ1-1
size: few
V: TRBV27
CDR3: CASPRTGGSEAFF
DNA: TGTGCCAGCCCTCGGACAGGGGGCAGTGAAGCTTTCTTT

D: TRBD2
J: TRBJ2-2
size: .
V: TRBV29-1
CDR3: CSVESSGGARELFF
DNA: TGCAGCGTTGAATCTAGCGGGGGGGCCAGGGAGCTGTTTTTT

D: .
J: TRBJ2-2
size: .
V: TRBV2
CDR3: CASSRDTGELFF
DNA: TGTGCCAGCAGTCGGGACACCGGGGAGCTGTTTTTT

D: .
J: TRBJ1-4
size: once
V: TRBV6-5
CDR3: CASSSTGATNEKLFF
DNA: TGTGCCAGCAGCTCAACAGGTGCAACTAATGAAAAACTGTTTTTT

D: TRBD1
J: TRBJ1-1
size: .
V: TRBV5-1
CDR3: CASSIAGTGEAFF
DNA: TGCGCCAGCAGCATCGCCGGGACAGGTGAAGCTTTCTTT

D: .
J: TRBJ1-5
size: .
V: TRBV28
CDR3: CASSYSGMGSNQPQHF
DNA: TGTGCCAGCAGCTATTCAGGGATGGGTAGCAATCAGCCCCAGCATTTT

D: .
J: TRBJ2-7
size: .
V: TRBV5-1
CDR3: CASSLTISSYEQYF
DNA: TGCGCCAGCAGCTTGACTATTAGCTCCTACGAGCAGTACTTC

D: TRBD1
J: TRBJ1-1
size: .
V: TRBV11-2
CDR3: CASSHWNHRGPRSGAFF
DNA: TGTGCCAGCAGCCACTGGAATCACAGGGGACCCCGTTCTGGAGCTTTCTTT

D: .
J: TRBJ1-2
size: .
V: TRBV9
CDR3: CASSVGKGPDYGYTF
DNA: TGTGCCAGCAGCGTAGGGAAGGGGCCTGACTATGGCTACACCTTC

D: .
J: TRBJ2-1
size: .
V: TRBV7-6
CDR3: CASSLAGGRRYHEQFF
DNA: TGTGCCAGCAGCTTAGCGGGGGGAAGGCGGTATCATGAGCAGTTCTTC

D: .
J: TRBJ1-2
size: .
V: TRBV29-1
CDR3: CSVEGGAFLSINYGYTF
DNA: TGCAGCGTTGAGGGGGGGGCGTTCCTGTCCATAAACTATGGCTACACCTTC

D: .
J: TRBJ2-7
size: .
V: TRBV5-1
CDR3: CASSLDRAGYEQYF
DNA: TGCGCCAGCAGCTTGGACAGGGCTGGGTACGAGCAGTACTTC

D: TRBD1
J: TRBJ1-2
size: .
V: TRBV2
CDR3: CASSEVSGGYGYTF
DNA: TGTGCCAGCAGTGAGGTCTCAGGGGGATATGGCTACACCTTC

D: TRBD1
J: TRBJ1-2
size: .
V: TRBV2
CDR3: CASSDGRTGAGGYTF
DNA: TGTGCCAGCAGTGATGGGCGGACAGGCGCCGGAGGCTACACCTTC

D: .
J: TRBJ1-2
size: .
V: TRBV27
CDR3: CASSPSSWGGYTF
DNA: TGTGCCAGCAGCCCCTCGAGTTGGGGCGGCTACACCTTC

D: TRBD1
J: TRBJ2-7
size: .
V: TRBV2
CDR3: CASSESGQGPYEQYF
DNA: TGTGCCAGCAGTGAATCGGGACAGGGACCCTACGAGCAGTACTTC

D: TRBD1
J: TRBJ1-1
size: once
V: TRBV28
CDR3: CASSLQGVWNTEAFF
DNA: TGTGCCAGCAGTTTACAGGGGGTATGGAACACTGAAGCTTTCTTT

D: TRBD1
J: TRBJ1-5
size: .
V: TRBV7-2
CDR3: CASSPTGGNQPQHF
DNA: TGTGCCAGCAGCCCGACAGGGGGGAATCAGCCCCAGCATTTT

D: .
J: TRBJ1-6
size: .
V: TRBV28
CDR3: CATTTQQGNSPLHF
DNA: TGTGCCACCACGACCCAACAGGGAAATTCACCCCTCCACTTT

D: TRBD1
J: TRBJ2-2
size: .
V: TRBV30
CDR3: CAWRTRQGESGELFF
DNA: TGTGCCTGGAGAACCAGACAGGGGGAGTCCGGGGAGCTGTTTTTT

D: TRBD2
J: TRBJ2-5
size: .
V: TRBV5-1
CDR3: CASSLAGGEGETQYF
DNA: TGCGCCAGCAGCTTGGCCGGCGGGGAGGGAGAGACCCAGTACTTC

D: .
J: TRBJ1-2
size: .
V: TRBV7-9
CDR3: CASSLTGSLGYTF
DNA: TGTGCCAGCAGTTTAACAGGGAGTCTTGGCTACACCTTC

D: .
J: TRBJ2-5
size: .
V: TRBV7-3
CDR3: CASTPGVNIGETQYF
DNA: TGTGCCAGCACCCCGGGAGTTAATATAGGGGAGACCCAGTACTTC

D: TRBD1
J: TRBJ2-7
size: few
V: TRBV6-6
CDR3: CASRAGGYLEQYF
DNA: TGTGCCAGCAGGGCAGGGGGATACCTCGAGCAGTACTTC

D: TRBD2
J: TRBJ2-1
size: .
V: TRBV10-3
CDR3: CAISRHLSGASSYNEQFF
DNA: TGTGCCATCAGCAGACACTTAAGCGGGGCAAGCTCCTACAATGAGCAGTTCTTC

D: .
J: TRBJ2-2
size: .
V: TRBV10-3
CDR3: CAISEMGAKNTGELFF
DNA: TGTGCCATCAGTGAAATGGGGGCGAAGAACACCGGGGAGCTGTTTTTT

D: .
J: TRBJ2-2
size: few
V: TRBV25-1
CDR3: CASRTGTDTGELFF
DNA: TGTGCCAGCAGAACCGGGACTGACACCGGGGAGCTGTTTTTT

D: .
J: TRBJ2-1
size: few
V: TRBV6-1
CDR3: CASSESGVRRIYNEQFF
DNA: TGTGCCAGCAGTGAGTCCGGGGTTAGGAGGATTTACAATGAGCAGTTCTTC

D: .
J: TRBJ1-3
size: .
V: TRBV13
CDR3: CASSLASGLPGNTIYF
DNA: TGTGCCAGCAGCTTAGCGTCTGGGCTCCCTGGAAACACCATATATTTT

D: .
J: TRBJ1-4
size: .
V: TRBV27
CDR3: CASGREHVNEKLFF
DNA: TGTGCCAGCGGGCGCGAACACGTGAATGAAAAACTGTTTTTT

D: TRBD2
J: TRBJ2-7
size: .
V: TRBV7-2
CDR3: CASSFSTSGGTYEQYF
DNA: TGTGCCAGCAGCTTCTCGACTAGCGGGGGAACATACGAGCAGTACTTC

D: .
J: TRBJ1-1
size: .
V: TRBV4-1
CDR3: CASSQGGGNLATEAFF
DNA: TGCGCCAGCAGCCAAGGTGGGGGCAATTTGGCCACTGAAGCTTTCTTT

D: .
J: TRBJ1-1
size: .
V: TRBV4-3
CDR3: CASSQAPGALNTEAFF
DNA: TGCGCCAGCAGCCAAGCTCCAGGGGCCCTGAACACTGAAGCTTTCTTT

D: .
J: TRBJ1-3
size: .
V: TRBV27
CDR3: CASSLTGRTGNTIYF
DNA: TGTGCCAGCAGTTTAACAGGGCGGACTGGAAACACCATATATTTT

D: .
J: TRBJ1-6
size: .
V: TRBV30
CDR3: CAWSVGVGSPLHF
DNA: TGTGCCTGGAGTGTTGGAGTCGGGTCCCCCCTCCACTTT